This is a list of T cell receptor beta chains from one sample in a study of T cell repertoires in cytomegalovirus infection. TCRdb analysed the reads with MiXCR anew, one entry per CDR3 protein. The sample has fewer than 250,000 distinct CDR3 sequences; over 9% are singletons. Sample: PBMCs. These receptors were taken from a human donor in good health (CMV status not recorded). Some clones in this sample may be carry-over from other donors' samples. CDR3s include the opening cysteine and the closing phenylalanine or tryptophan. D genes are given only for firm matches. Clone size is stated in some rows and not others, as once, few, many or a class when expanded.

V gene	clone size	D gene	J gene	CDR3 protein	CDR3 DNA
TRBV19	many	.	TRBJ2-6	CASSMDTPGANVLTF	TGTGCCAGTAGTATGGACACACCTGGGGCCAACGTCCTGACTTTC
TRBV6-5	many	TRBD1	TRBJ2-7	CASSYVTGYEQYF	TGTGCCAGCAGTTACGTGACAGGGTACGAGCAGTACTTC
TRBV12-3/TRBV12-4	many	.	TRBJ2-5	CASSPGTLQETQYF	TGTGCCAGCAGCCCCGGGACTCTCCAAGAGACCCAGTACTTC
TRBV12-3/TRBV12-4	few	.	TRBJ2-7	CASSPDGATSYEQYF	TGTGCCAGCAGCCCTGACGGGGCGACCTCCTACGAGCAGTACTTC
TRBV20-1	few	.	TRBJ1-3	CSARPVDSLGNTIYF	TGCAGTGCTAGGCCTGTGGACAGCTTGGGAAACACCATATATTTT
TRBV7-2	many	TRBD1	TRBJ1-2	CASSSGDRVDGYTF	TGTGCCAGCAGCTCCGGGGACAGGGTCGATGGCTACACCTTC
TRBV12-3/TRBV12-4	.	.	TRBJ2-3	CASSPQQGPRDTQYF	TGTGCCAGCAGTCCGCAACAGGGACCGAGAGATACGCAGTATTTT
TRBV7-2	.	TRBD1	TRBJ1-4	CASSPDRGGKLFF	TGTGCCAGCAGCCCTGACAGGGGTGGAAAACTGTTTTTT
TRBV7-3	many	.	TRBJ2-5	CASSRLDQETQYF	TGTGCCAGCAGCCGACTGGACCAAGAGACCCAGTACTTC
TRBV12-3/TRBV12-4	many	.	TRBJ2-1	CASSFGGNEQFF	TGTGCCAGCAGTTTTGGGGGGAATGAGCAGTTCTTC
TRBV10-3	few	.	TRBJ2-1	CAIRVRQGGDNEQFF	TGTGCCATCAGAGTCAGGCAGGGAGGTGACAATGAGCAGTTCTTC
TRBV7-2	many	.	TRBJ1-2	CASSPLGSLNGYTF	TGTGCCAGCAGCCCGCTCGGGAGTCTAAATGGCTACACCTTC
TRBV10-3	many	.	TRBJ2-1	CAINGGPFNEQFF	TGTGCCATCAACGGGGGCCCCTTCAATGAGCAGTTCTTC
TRBV9	.	.	TRBJ2-3	CASSVVPATDTQYF	TGTGCCAGCAGCGTAGTACCCGCTACAGATACGCAGTATTTT
TRBV11-1	few	.	TRBJ2-1	CASRGHNEQFF	TGTGCCAGCAGGGGTCACAATGAGCAGTTCTTC
TRBV5-1	many	TRBD1	TRBJ2-4	CASSLGDSTKNIQYF	TGCGCCAGCAGCTTGGGGGACAGCACCAAAAACATTCAGTACTTC
TRBV6-5	.	.	TRBJ1-4	CASSYEPSNEKLFF	TGTGCCAGCAGTTACGAGCCGTCTAATGAAAAACTGTTTTTT
TRBV15	.	TRBD1	TRBJ2-5	CATSLTGGDTQETQYF	TGTGCCACCAGTCTGACAGGGGGCGACACCCAAGAGACCCAGTACTTC
TRBV7-2	many	.	TRBJ2-5	CASSFGSKGETQYF	TGTGCCAGCAGCTTCGGCTCGAAGGGGGAGACCCAGTACTTC
TRBV7-3	many	.	TRBJ1-2	CASSFSPGGQYGYTF	TGTGCCAGCAGCTTCTCCCCTGGGGGGCAATATGGCTACACCTTC
TRBV14	many	TRBD2	TRBJ2-7	CASSQTSGEPSWAYEQYF	TGTGCCAGCAGCCAAACTAGCGGGGAACCAAGTTGGGCCTACGAGCAGTACTTC
TRBV12-3/TRBV12-4	.	.	TRBJ2-6	CASSLPARPGWANVLTF	TGTGCCAGCAGTTTACCGGCCAGGCCGGGGTGGGCCAACGTCCTGACTTTC
TRBV7-6	many	TRBD1	TRBJ1-1	CASSQWTGGGTEAFF	TGTGCCAGCAGCCAATGGACAGGGGGAGGCACTGAAGCTTTCTTT
TRBV12-3/TRBV12-4	.	.	TRBJ2-2	CASSLIGTGELFF	TGTGCCAGCAGTTTAATAGGGACCGGGGAGCTGTTTTTT
TRBV7-2	many	TRBD2	TRBJ2-5	CASSFSSGTVETQYF	TGTGCCAGCAGCTTCTCTAGCGGGACGGTAGAGACCCAGTACTTC
TRBV7-2	many	TRBD2	TRBJ2-1	CASSFGLASYNEQFF	TGTGCCAGCAGCTTCGGACTAGCTTCCTACAATGAGCAGTTCTTC
TRBV7-3	many	.	TRBJ1-1	CASSLTAGSGTEAFF	TGTGCCAGCAGCTTAACTGCGGGTTCGGGCACTGAAGCTTTCTTT
TRBV7-8	many	TRBD2	TRBJ2-1	CATNGGDDEQFF	TGTGCCACCAACGGGGGGGACGATGAGCAGTTCTTC
TRBV5-5	.	.	TRBJ1-2	CASSLDMGLAYGYTF	TGTGCCAGCAGCTTGGATATGGGGTTGGCTTATGGCTACACCTTC
TRBV12-3/TRBV12-4	many	TRBD1	TRBJ1-5	CASSQRDREQPQHF	TGTGCCAGCAGCCAACGGGACAGGGAACAGCCCCAGCATTTT
TRBV29-1	few	.	TRBJ1-1	CSVEKGTEAFF	TGCAGCGTCGAAAAGGGCACTGAAGCTTTCTTT
TRBV6-1	.	TRBD2	TRBJ2-3	CASSYPGGVGTQYF	TGTGCCAGCAGTTACCCGGGAGGGGTCGGTACGCAGTATTTT
TRBV28	few	.	TRBJ1-3	CASTWGGSGNTIYF	TGTGCCAGCACCTGGGGAGGCTCTGGAAACACCATATATTTT
TRBV20-1	.	.	TRBJ1-1	CSARKVNTEAFF	TGCAGTGCTAGAAAGGTGAACACTGAAGCTTTCTTT
TRBV20-1	.	TRBD2	TRBJ2-5	CSAESRLAGGETQYF	TGCAGTGCCGAGAGTCGCTTAGCGGGAGGAGAGACCCAGTACTTC
TRBV28	.	TRBD1	TRBJ1-2	CASREQGYDGYAF	TGTGCCAGCAGGGAACAGGGGTATGACGGCTACGCCTTC
TRBV4-3	many	TRBD2	TRBJ2-7	CASSQDVRGRGYEQYF	TGCGCCAGCAGCCAAGATGTCCGCGGGAGGGGCTACGAGCAGTACTTC
TRBV19	.	.	TRBJ2-1	CASSIEAGYEQFF	TGTGCCAGTAGTATAGAAGCGGGTTATGAGCAGTTCTTC
TRBV19	many	TRBD2	TRBJ2-1	CACREGPAYNEQFF	TGTGCCTGCCGGGAGGGACCGGCCTACAATGAGCAGTTCTTC
TRBV28	many	TRBD1	TRBJ2-7	CASSYLRDRGTYEQYF	TGTGCCAGCAGTTACTTGAGGGACAGGGGAACCTACGAGCAGTACTTC
TRBV11-2	many	.	TRBJ1-3	CASSLVRVSGNTIYF	TGTGCCAGCAGCTTAGTAAGGGTCTCTGGAAACACCATATATTTT
TRBV20-1	many	TRBD1	TRBJ1-6	CSAVDRGQGSPLHF	TGCAGTGCTGTGGACAGGGGGCAGGGTTCACCCCTCCACTTT
TRBV27	once	.	TRBJ2-7	CASSPRTIHEQYF	TGTGCCAGCAGTCCGCGGACGATCCACGAGCAGTACTTC
TRBV5-4	.	TRBD2	TRBJ2-5	CASSLENRRGAEAQYF	TGTGCCAGCAGCTTGGAAAACCGGCGGGGGGCAGAGGCCCAGTACTTC
TRBV28	few	.	TRBJ2-7	CASSQVNGGRDEQYF	TGTGCCAGCAGTCAAGTAAACGGGGGACGGGACGAGCAGTACTTC
TRBV25-1	many	TRBD1	TRBJ1-2	CASSDRGQGGYTF	TGTGCCAGCAGTGACAGGGGGCAGGGAGGCTACACCTTC
TRBV7-2	many	.	TRBJ1-2	CASSLQIGPNYGYTF	TGTGCCAGCAGCTTACAAATAGGCCCAAACTATGGCTACACCTTC
TRBV7-2	many	TRBD2	TRBJ2-2	CASSSQSGRPLGELFF	TGTGCCAGCAGCTCCCAATCCGGGAGGCCGCTCGGGGAGCTGTTTTTT
TRBV7-2	many	TRBD1	TRBJ1-2	CASSWTPTGTGVNYGYTF	TGTGCCAGCAGCTGGACTCCAACCGGGACAGGAGTTAACTATGGCTACACCTTC
TRBV14	many	.	TRBJ2-1	CASSQDLGREQFF	TGTGCCAGCAGCCAAGATCTGGGGCGTGAGCAGTTCTTC
TRBV6-2/TRBV6-3	.	.	TRBJ1-1	CASSYPGTNTEAFF	TGTGCCAGCAGTTACCCCGGGACGAACACTGAAGCTTTCTTT
TRBV5-1	.	.	TRBJ2-1	CASSETVAYNEQFF	TGCGCCAGCAGCGAGACTGTCGCCTACAATGAGCAGTTCTTC
TRBV12-3/TRBV12-4	few	.	TRBJ2-1	CASSREGSNEQFF	TGTGCCAGCAGCCGCGAGGGGAGTAATGAGCAGTTCTTC